This TCR beta chain was observed in a study of cytomegalovirus exposure and HLA in healthy donors. The assay was immunoSEQ multiplex PCR, and TCRdb's table has in-frame clones only and misses some. The sample has a few hundred thousand clones, around nine tenths seen once; the top ten hold more than 0.85%. The donors were members of the validation cohort, which comprised 120 subjects and was separate from the first cohort of 666 subjects. The CDR3 loop spans 16 amino acids. Per the germline V gene, CDR1 is MNHNS and CDR2 is SASEGT. V was shortened by 2 bases and J by 2 bases, with 13 bases between the two germline ends.

V usage is TRBV6-1 and J usage is TRBJ2-1, with D uncertain. The receptor comes from a woman aged 18-30 years in good health and CMV-seronegative. Sample: PBMCs. The CDR3 sequence: CASSESLLDPYNEQFF. DNA for the CDR3: TGTGCCAGCAGTGAAAGCTTGCTAGACCCCTACAATGAGCAGTTCTTC.